This is a list of T cell receptor beta chains from one sample in a study of cytomegalovirus exposure and HLA in healthy donors. Some clones are missing from TCRdb's copy, which holds only in-frame ones; the method was immunoSEQ multiplex PCR. The data contain fewer than 400,000 clones, around 90% of them seen just once; the ten biggest clones take up around 0.91%. Sequenced: PBMCs. The receptors were gathered from a man younger than 45 in good health and CMV-seronegative. Each CDR3 is given with its conserved first and last residue. Fields, in order: clone size, J gene, V gene, D gene, CDR3 protein, CDR3 DNA. A D gene is named only where the DNA matches it firmly. A clone size is listed for some rows: how often the clone was seen (once, few, many), or a class if it is expanded.

clone size: NA; J gene: TRBJ1-1; V gene: TRBV11-2; D gene: TRBD1; CDR3 protein: CASSWDPGQAGTEAFF; CDR3 DNA: TGTGCCAGCAGCTGGGACCCAGGACAGGCCGGCACTGAAGCTTTCTTT
clone size: NA; J gene: TRBJ2-5; V gene: TRBV5-1; D gene: TRBD2; CDR3 protein: CASSLGDSGGQETQYF; CDR3 DNA: TGCGCCAGCAGCTTGGGTGATAGCGGGGGGCAAGAGACCCAGTACTTC
clone size: NA; J gene: TRBJ2-2; V gene: TRBV5-1; D gene: TRBD1; CDR3 protein: CASSYGSGTGGNTGELFF; CDR3 DNA: TGCGCCAGCAGCTACGGCAGCGGGACAGGGGGTAACACCGGGGAGCTGTTTTTT
clone size: many; J gene: TRBJ2-7; V gene: TRBV27; D gene: NA; CDR3 protein: CASSLFQQGISYEQYF; CDR3 DNA: TGTGCCAGCAGTTTATTTCAACAGGGAATCTCCTACGAGCAGTACTTC
clone size: NA; J gene: TRBJ1-4; V gene: TRBV4-3; D gene: NA; CDR3 protein: CASSLSGVPGTNEKLFF; CDR3 DNA: TGCGCCAGCAGCCTATCAGGGGTGCCGGGGACTAATGAAAAACTGTTTTTT
clone size: once; J gene: TRBJ1-2; V gene: TRBV13; D gene: TRBD1; CDR3 protein: CASSPGDRDYGYTF; CDR3 DNA: TGTGCCAGCAGCCCGGGAGACAGGGACTATGGCTACACCTTC
clone size: NA; J gene: TRBJ2-7; V gene: TRBV25-1; D gene: NA; CDR3 protein: CASTNPGVYEQYF; CDR3 DNA: TGTGCCAGCACCAACCCAGGGGTTTACGAGCAGTACTTC
clone size: NA; J gene: TRBJ1-6; V gene: TRBV23-1; D gene: NA; CDR3 protein: CASTLVTVPPSPLHF; CDR3 DNA: TGCGCCAGCACCCTCGTGACAGTTCCCCCTTCACCCCTCCACTTT
clone size: NA; J gene: TRBJ2-5; V gene: TRBV9; D gene: NA; CDR3 protein: CASSTGTARTVQETQYF; CDR3 DNA: TGTGCCAGCAGCACAGGGACCGCCCGGACGGTACAAGAGACCCAGTACTTC
clone size: NA; J gene: TRBJ1-1; V gene: TRBV4-1; D gene: NA; CDR3 protein: CASSQGWGGWNTEAFF; CDR3 DNA: TGCGCCAGCAGCCAAGGATGGGGGGGGTGGAACACTGAAGCTTTCTTT
clone size: NA; J gene: TRBJ1-6; V gene: TRBV7-9; D gene: NA; CDR3 protein: CASSLATVRNSPLHF; CDR3 DNA: TGTGCCAGCAGCTTAGCCACGGTCCGGAATTCACCCCTCCACTTT
clone size: NA; J gene: TRBJ2-6; V gene: TRBV11-2; D gene: NA; CDR3 protein: CASSQGLMRANVLTF; CDR3 DNA: TGTGCCAGCAGCCAAGGACTGATGAGGGCCAACGTCCTGACTTTC
clone size: NA; J gene: TRBJ1-2; V gene: TRBV18; D gene: NA; CDR3 protein: CASSPARAGGYTF; CDR3 DNA: TGTGCCAGCTCACCGGCCAGGGCTGGTGGCTACACCTTC
clone size: NA; J gene: TRBJ1-3; V gene: TRBV19; D gene: NA; CDR3 protein: CASSRQFSGNTIYF; CDR3 DNA: TGTGCCAGTAGTAGACAGTTCTCTGGAAACACCATATATTTT
clone size: NA; J gene: TRBJ2-3; V gene: TRBV4-1; D gene: TRBD2; CDR3 protein: CASSQALGTSGTDTQYF; CDR3 DNA: TGCGCCAGCAGCCAAGCTCTTGGGACTAGCGGAACAGATACGCAGTATTTT
clone size: NA; J gene: TRBJ1-1; V gene: TRBV30; D gene: NA; CDR3 protein: CAWSIGGDTEAFF; CDR3 DNA: TGTGCCTGGAGTATAGGGGGGGACACTGAAGCTTTCTTT
clone size: few; J gene: TRBJ1-5; V gene: TRBV2; D gene: NA; CDR3 protein: CASSVRQGNQPQHF; CDR3 DNA: TGTGCCAGCAGTGTGCGGCAGGGTAATCAGCCCCAGCATTTT
clone size: NA; J gene: TRBJ2-3; V gene: TRBV29-1; D gene: TRBD1; CDR3 protein: CSGGQNTDTQYF; CDR3 DNA: TGCAGCGGGGGACAGAACACAGATACGCAGTATTTT
clone size: NA; J gene: TRBJ1-5; V gene: TRBV6-1; D gene: NA; CDR3 protein: CASSVGRVYSNQPQHF; CDR3 DNA: TGTGCCAGCAGTGTGGGGAGAGTTTATAGCAATCAGCCCCAGCATTTT
clone size: NA; J gene: TRBJ1-2; V gene: TRBV29-1; D gene: TRBD1; CDR3 protein: CSAGQGALQGYTF; CDR3 DNA: TGCAGCGCCGGACAGGGTGCGCTCCAAGGCTACACCTTC
clone size: NA; J gene: TRBJ2-1; V gene: TRBV27; D gene: NA; CDR3 protein: CASSVYRFGSYNEQFF; CDR3 DNA: TGTGCCAGCAGTGTTTACAGGTTCGGCTCCTACAATGAGCAGTTCTTC
clone size: NA; J gene: TRBJ2-7; V gene: TRBV6-5; D gene: NA; CDR3 protein: CASSRGPPYEQYF; CDR3 DNA: TGTGCCAGCAGTCGCGGGCCCCCCTACGAGCAGTACTTC
clone size: NA; J gene: TRBJ2-7; V gene: TRBV6-1; D gene: NA; CDR3 protein: CASSEGIAESSYEQYF; CDR3 DNA: TGTGCCAGCAGTGAAGGAATAGCGGAAAGCTCCTACGAGCAGTACTTC